What follows is one TCR beta chain and its context. Germline CDR1 is SGHAT and CDR2 is FQNNGV. The germline V and J ends were trimmed by 1 base and 8 bases, with 12 bases remaining between them. The CDR3 is 14 residues long. The data are from a study of blood T cell repertoires in COVID-19. Per the original data handling: How many nucleated cells were present was estimated from reference gene primer amplification. The method was immunoSEQ multiplex PCR; TCRdb's version includes in-frame clones alone and lacks a portion of them. The V and J calls and the clone size are those of that table, but D and trimming were determined from the DNA. The data hold approximately 150,000 clones, with approximately 83% observed a single time.

The sequence was collected from a man in his 70s who had been exposed to COVID-19. The rearrangement uses TRBV11-2 and TRBJ2-1; perhaps TRBD2 as D (6 bases). Sequencing used PBMCs or T cells enriched from blood (not recorded which). This CDR3 reads CASSLVSGEDEQFF. Here the CDR3 DNA reads TGTGCCAGCAGCTTAGTATCGGGGGAGGATGAGCAGTTCTTC.